Each of the 5 T cell receptor beta chains below was sequenced from the same sample in a study of T-cell memory formation after mild COVID-19. TCRdb processed the 5' RACE reads anew with MiXCR; each CDR3 protein has one entry. Of 350,000 to 400,000 distinct CDR3 sequences in the sample, around 14% were seen once. The sequenced sample was PBMCs or a T cell subset sorted from them (not recorded which). The receptors come from a man younger than 30 who had mild COVID-19 (a few samples of this study predate the infection). Cell type and time point are not known.

CDR3 sequence reads: CAISGRDSYTDTQYF. Here the CDR3 DNA reads TGTGCCATCAGTGGACGGGACAGCTACACAGATACGCAGTATTTT. This chain connects TRBV10-3 to TRBJ2-3; TRBD1 aligns across 7 bases. Per the germline V gene, CDR1 is ENHRY and CDR2 is SYGVKD. J was trimmed by 2 bases and V by 4 bases; bases with no gene match: 6. This CDR3 is 15 amino acids long.

V and J are TRBV20-1 and TRBJ1-1, with 7 bases that match TRBD1. The junction had 15 bases not matched to a gene; V was cut back by 7 bases and J by 7 bases. Germline values: CDR1 DFQATT, CDR2 SNEGSKA (reference sequence). There are 14 residues in the CDR3. CDR3 residues: CSVLNSGTANEAFF. CDR3 nucleotide sequence: TGCAGTGTTCTTAATTCCGGGACAGCTAATGAAGCTTTCTTT.

The CDR3 sequence: CASSLTGDYNEQFF. In nucleotides, the CDR3 is TGTGCCAGCAGTTTAACGGGGGATTACAATGAGCAGTTCTTC. The chain carries TRBV27 and TRBJ2-1; tentative D call: TRBD2 (6 bases). The CDR3 is 14 residues long. V shed 2 bases and J shed 4 bases, with 9 bases lying between them. CDR1 and CDR2 from the germline V gene are MNHEY and SMNVEV (reference sequence).

This clonotype was seen more than once but under ten times. V usage is TRBV29-1 and J usage is TRBJ2-7, with a weak D call TRBD2 (6 bases). The CDR3 runs 13 residues. Germline CDR1 and CDR2: SQVTM and ANQGSEA. Trimming left V 4 bases short and J 3 bases short, with 13 bases between. CDR3 nucleotide sequence: TGCAGCGTTGGGGGGGTCGGCGGCTACGAGCAGTACTTC. Translation: CSVGGVGGYEQYF.

V is TRBV6-2 or TRBV6-3 and J is TRBJ2-2; possible D gene TRBD2, 7 bases. Trimming removed 2 bases from V and 4 bases from J, with 14 bases in between. The CDR3 runs 16 residues. Germline values: CDR1 MNHEY, CDR2 SVGEGT. The CDR3 sequence: CASSYLAGAPTGELFF. In DNA form, the CDR3 reads TGTGCCAGCAGTTACCTGGCGGGGGCCCCCACCGGGGAGCTGTTTTTT.